Sequencing of this T cell receptor (beta chain) was carried out in a study of blood T cells in healthy people across ages. Study summary: Template switching picked up about one barcoded beta molecule for each two T cells. Points from the study as a whole: Older individuals had lower TCR beta diversity per million T cells (the decline was roughly linear).

Germline V lookup: CDR1 ENHRY, CDR2 SYGVKD. The CDR3 runs 14 residues. With a J-beta primer mix and a sample-barcoded 5' primer, a second PCR ran about 7 to 12 cycles. Via MiXCR, TCRdb re-called the 5' RACE reads, giving one row per CDR3 protein. Counted here are over 750,000 distinct CDR3 sequences, around a quarter occurring once; the ten biggest clones make up more than 7.5%. Notes on this clonotype: The antigen is undetermined.

Every sample had a minimum of 7 million PBMCs isolated. These sequences were also reported in another study, on T cells of mothers and their children. This second study says: The search for persistent microchimeric T cell clones detected none.

Sequencing input: blood. The chain combines TRBV10-3 with TRBJ2-5, with TRBD2 identical over 9 bases. The DNA end favors TRBJ2-1, so the J call may be wrong. The source is a boy younger than 18 in good health. This CDR3 reads CATKRGVLYNEQFF. The CDR3 DNA is TGTGCCACCAAGCGGGGGGTCCTCTACAATGAGCAGTTCTTC.